The T cell receptor (beta chain) under discussion was sequenced for a study of cytomegalovirus exposure and HLA in healthy donors. As concerns this clone: As yet, its antigen is unknown.

Germline V gene lookup returns CDR1 SGHRS and CDR2 YFSETQ. The CDR3 is 16 amino acids. J gave up 7 bases and V 0 bases, and 8 bases lay outside the gene matches. Only in-frame clones appear in the TCRdb table, and some are missing; sequencing was by immunoSEQ multiplex PCR. The sample consists of about 190,000 clones, more than 65% of them appearing once. Study conclusions and caveats: According to a subsequent analysis, TCR clusters from the first cohort were inclined to appear together in the 110 or so validation repertoires. Cytomegalovirus association was assigned to 150 to 200 TCR beta chains. The majority of TCR sequences were rare, yet some public TCRs appeared in many donors. Reportedly, diagnosis of cytomegalovirus status by the classifier showed high specificity and sensitivity.

Sequences were obtained from PBMCs. This clonotype originated in a woman between 18 and 30 years old in good health and CMV-seropositive. The J gene is TRBJ2-5, the V gene TRBV5-1; 11 bases agree with TRBD1. This CDR3 reads CASSLEIRDRGATQYF. The DNA of the CDR3 is TGCGCCAGCAGCTTGGAGATCCGGGACAGGGGGGCGACCCAGTACTTC.